These 2 T cell receptor beta chains were all obtained from the same sample, sequenced in a study of blood T cell repertoires in COVID-19 (TCRdb year 2020). The protocol used for the library was the immunoSEQ multiplex PCR assay. The clones in this table, taken by TCRdb from immuneACCESS, are in-frame only. Not every clone is retained; where verified, under half of the shortfall comes from an unresolved V gene, and the cause of the rest is unknown. Within this sample are 45,000 to 55,000 clones, with 90% of them counted one time only. 3.1% of the sample is held by the ten biggest clonotypes. The sample was peripheral blood. Every receptor here comes from a human donor in a cohort sampled during active COVID-19.

The rearrangement uses TRBV29-1 and TRBJ2-5; perhaps TRBD2 as D (5 bases). Germline CDR1 is SQVTM and CDR2 is ANQGSEA. The length of the CDR3 is 13 residues. The ends were cut back, 4 bases at V and 1 base at J, with 10 bases in the middle. DNA of the CDR3: TGCAGCGTTGGACTATCCGGCCAAGAGACCCAGTACTTC. This codes for CSVGLSGQETQYF.

The genes are TRBV27 and TRBJ2-3, with a weak D call TRBD2 (6 bases). The CDR3 consists of 15 residues. Germline CDR1 reads MNHEY; CDR2 reads SMNVEV (reference sequence). The V end was cut by 8 bases, the J end by 1 base, with 16 bases between. DNA for the CDR3: TGTGCCAGCCGACGGGGGTATTCAGGCACAGATACGCAGTATTTT. Residues: CASRRGYSGTDTQYF.